This entry lists 17 T cell receptor beta chains sequenced from one sample in a study of T cell repertoires in cytomegalovirus infection. These TCRs' antigens remain unknown. MiXCR, run by TCRdb on the reads, gives a single entry per CDR3 protein. The table has roughly 990,000 distinct CDR3 sequences, around a third seen once. Source: cultured CD8+ T cells from PBMCs, taken from culture after CMV antigen stimulation. The receptors derive from a human donor in good health (CMV status not recorded). Some clones in this sample may be carry-over from other donors' samples.

This clonotype was seen just once. At one end, the junction sequence differs from germline, possibly due to a read error. This rearrangement joins TRBV6-5 to TRBJ1-2; no reliable D call. Germline-derived CDR1 and CDR2 are MNHEY and SVGAGI. The CDR3 runs 17 residues. CDR3 DNA: TGTGTCAGCAGTTCTGCGAGGTCCGGGCTCTATAACTATGGCTACACCTTC. Translating it yields CVSSSARSGLYNYGYTF.

The chain employs TRBV12-3 or TRBV12-4 and TRBJ2-5; 7 bases agree with TRBD1. The CDR3 is 14 residues long. With V trimmed by 5 bases and J by 1 base, 4 bases remained unmatched. DNA of the CDR3: TGTGCCAGCAGTGACCGGGACAGCCAAGAGACCCAGTACTTC. It yields the protein CASSDRDSQETQYF.

This clonotype has a handful of counts. The V gene is TRBV5-4, the J gene TRBJ2-3; D might be TRBD1 (5 bases). From germline, CDR1 is SGHNT and CDR2 YYREEE (reference sequence). The V gene lost 0 bases and the J gene lost 9 bases, with 8 bases spanning the gap. The CDR3 runs 12 residues. The CDR3 sequence is CASSLGQSTQYF. CDR3 in DNA: TGTGCCAGCAGCTTGGGACAGTCGACGCAGTATTTT.

The chain combines TRBV2 with TRBJ2-1; no reliable D call. CDR1 is SNHLY, CDR2 FYNNEI, per germline. The CDR3 has 12 residues. Between the trimmed V and J ends, which lost 7 bases and 6 bases, there was a span of 10 bases. The CDR3 spells CASIADSNEQFF. In DNA form, the CDR3 reads TGTGCCAGCATTGCCGACTCCAATGAGCAGTTCTTC.

The V call is TRBV4-1, the J call TRBJ2-2; TRBD2 matches 11 bases. The CDR3 length is 18 residues. Germline-derived CDR1 and CDR2 are MGHRA and YSYEKL. After removal of 4 bases from V and 4 bases from J, the junction contained 11 bases not matched to a gene. The CDR3 sequence: CASSPYSGGALATGELFF. CDR3 coding DNA: TGCGCCAGCAGCCCATATAGCGGGGGGGCGTTGGCCACCGGGGAGCTGTTTTTT.

A few counts support this clonotype. The rearrangement uses TRBV7-6 and TRBJ2-3; 9 bases match TRBD1. V trimming: 0 bases; J trimming: 4 bases; junction bases outside the gene matches: 5. CDR1 is SGHVS, CDR2 FNYEAQ, per germline. CDR3 length: 16 amino acids. The CDR3 DNA reads as TGTGCCAGCAGCTTAGCAGTGACAGGGGGTTCAGATACGCAGTATTTT. Translation gives CASSLAVTGGSDTQYF.

This chain links TRBV4-3 with TRBJ1-4, with 7 bases that match TRBD1. The V gene's germline CDR1 is LGHNA and CDR2 YSLEER. The CDR3 has 18 residues. Trimming at V came to 3 bases and at J to 0 bases, leaving 10 bases not matched to a gene. DNA for the CDR3: TGCGCCAGCAGCCAGAGAATACAGGGGCGGGCAACTAATGAAAAACTGTTTTTT. It is translated as CASSQRIQGRATNEKLFF.

The chain uses TRBV15 and TRBJ2-3, with 9 bases identical to TRBD1. Germline-derived CDR1 and CDR2 are LNHNV and YYDKDF (reference sequence). The trim removed 6 bases at V and 2 bases at J, leaving 6 bases unmatched. CDR3 length: 15 residues. The chain's CDR3 is CATSPGTGNTDTQYF. In DNA, the CDR3 is TGTGCCACCAGTCCCGGGACAGGGAACACAGATACGCAGTATTTT.

This clonotype was counted at least ten times. The V gene is TRBV7-8, the J gene TRBJ2-1; TRBD1 might be the D (6 bases). V was shortened by 5 bases and J by 5 bases, with 10 bases between the two germline ends. The CDR3 loop spans 13 amino acids. Per the germline V gene, CDR1 is SGHVS and CDR2 is FQNEAQ. The DNA for the CDR3 is TGTGCCAGCAGCCCGGGACAACACAATGAGCAGTTCTTC. Protein: CASSPGQHNEQFF.

This clonotype was recorded once. V is TRBV20-1 and J is TRBJ2-5; 7 bases align to TRBD2. The CDR3 sequence is 15 residues long. Trimming removed 1 base from V and 3 bases from J; junction bases left unmatched: 8. Germline CDR1 reads DFQATT; CDR2 reads SNEGSKA (reference sequence). CDR3 loop: CSARGSAGTKETQYF. In DNA, the CDR3 is TGCAGTGCTAGAGGATCAGCGGGGACGAAAGAGACCCAGTACTTC.

This clonotype was detected ten times or more. This chain joins TRBV20-1 and TRBJ2-3; 8 bases align to TRBD2. The ends lost 1 base at V and 0 bases at J; junction bases unmatched: 9. The germline V gene has CDR1 DFQATT and CDR2 SNEGSKA (reference sequence). This CDR3 spans 17 amino acids. The CDR3 bases are TGCAGTGCTAGAGGGGAGAGCGGGGGCCTTAGCACAGATACGCAGTATTTT. Its protein product is CSARGESGGLSTDTQYF.

The chain combines TRBV2 with TRBJ1-5; a possible D gene is TRBD1 (6 bases). The CDR3 is 15 residues long. V was clipped by 3 bases and J by 5 bases, with 14 bases between them. The germline CDR1 and CDR2 sequences are SNHLY and FYNNEI. The CDR3 region has the DNA TGTGCCAGCAGTGATTTGGAACAGGGCGATCAGCCCCAGCATTTT. It is translated as CASSDLEQGDQPQHF.

J is TRBJ1-1 and V is TRBV5-1, with a possible D match to TRBD1 (5 bases). V gave up 2 bases and J gave up 2 bases, with 19 bases separating them. CDR3 length equals 17 residues. Germline V gene sequence: CDR1 SGHRS, CDR2 YFSETQ. This chain's CDR3 is CASSFFPIGTENTEAFF. Here the CDR3 DNA reads TGCGCCAGCAGCTTTTTTCCCATCGGGACGGAAAACACTGAAGCTTTCTTT.

The CDR3 nucleotides read TGTGCCAGCAGTTTCAGCCGGGACATCCGATCGGACACCGGGGAGCTGTTTTTT. It yields the protein CASSFSRDIRSDTGELFF. The V call is TRBV28, the J call TRBJ2-2, with D possibly matching TRBD1 (6 bases). The CDR3 is 18 amino acids. Germline CDR1 and CDR2: MDHEN and SYDVKM. Trimming took 3 bases from V and 3 from J, leaving 20 bases between them.

This clonotype appeared a few times. The genes are TRBV14 and TRBJ2-5, with 10 bases aligning to TRBD2. Germline CDR1 SGHDN, CDR2 FVKESK. V shed 4 bases, J shed 5 bases, and the junction held 7 bases outside the gene matches. The CDR3 extends over 15 amino acids. CDR3 coding DNA: TGTGCCAGCAGCCCAGCAGCGGGGGGGCGTGAGACCCAGTACTTC. It encodes CASSPAAGGRETQYF.

This clonotype was seen a few times. The V gene is TRBV7-9, the J gene TRBJ1-1; 7 positions match TRBD1. The CDR3 has 15 amino acids. V gave up 5 bases and J gave up 5 bases; unmatched junction bases: 11. From germline, CDR1 is SEHNR and CDR2 FQNEAQ (reference sequence). CDR3: CASSLRRGPETEAFF. The CDR3 nucleotides read TGTGCCAGCAGCCTACGAAGGGGGCCGGAGACTGAAGCTTTCTTT. The whole variable domain, remainder taken from reference TRBV7-9 and TRBJ1-1, is DTGVSQNPRHKITKRGQNVTFRCDPISEHNRLYWYRQTLGQGPEFLTYFQNEAQLEKSRLLSDRFSAERPKGSFSTLEIQRTEQGDSAMYLCASSLRRGPETEAFFGQGTRLTVV.

This chain joins TRBV4-3 and TRBJ1-4; TRBD1 agrees at 9 bases. The CDR3 is 15 residues long. The trim removed 5 bases at V and 6 bases at J, leaving 7 bases unmatched. From germline, CDR1 is LGHNA and CDR2 YSLEER. The CDR3 nucleotides read TGCGCCAGCAGCTTTGGGGGGACAGGGTATGAAAAACTGTTTTTT. Translation: CASSFGGTGYEKLFF.